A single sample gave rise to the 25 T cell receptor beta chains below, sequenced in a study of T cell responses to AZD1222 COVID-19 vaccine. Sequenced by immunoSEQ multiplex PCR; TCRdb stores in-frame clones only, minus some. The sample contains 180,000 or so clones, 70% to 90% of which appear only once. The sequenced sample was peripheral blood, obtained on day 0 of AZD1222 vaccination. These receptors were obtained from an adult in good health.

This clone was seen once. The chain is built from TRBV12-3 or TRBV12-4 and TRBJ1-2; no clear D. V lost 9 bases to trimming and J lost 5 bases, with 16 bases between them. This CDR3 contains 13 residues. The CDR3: CASLGRVGYGYTF. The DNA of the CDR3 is TGTGCCAGTTTGGGGAGGGTAGGGTATGGCTACACCTTC.

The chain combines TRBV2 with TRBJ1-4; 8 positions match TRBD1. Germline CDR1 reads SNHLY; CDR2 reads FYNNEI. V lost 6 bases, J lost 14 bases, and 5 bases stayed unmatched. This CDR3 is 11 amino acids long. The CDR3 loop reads CASRDRVQLFF. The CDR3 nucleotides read TGTGCCAGCAGGGACAGGGTGCAGCTGTTTTTT.

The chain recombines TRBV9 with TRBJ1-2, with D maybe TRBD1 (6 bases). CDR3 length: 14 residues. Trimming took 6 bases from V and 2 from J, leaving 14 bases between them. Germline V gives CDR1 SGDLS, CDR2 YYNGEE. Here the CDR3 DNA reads TGTGCCAGCACCCAGGTTGGACAGAACTATGGCTACACCTTC. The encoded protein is CASTQVGQNYGYTF.

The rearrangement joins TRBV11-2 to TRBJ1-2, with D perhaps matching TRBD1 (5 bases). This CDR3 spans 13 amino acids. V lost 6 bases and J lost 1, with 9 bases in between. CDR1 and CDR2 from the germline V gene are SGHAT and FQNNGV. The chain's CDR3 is CASSPQGNYGYTF. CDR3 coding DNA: TGTGCCAGCAGTCCCCAGGGTAACTATGGCTACACCTTC.

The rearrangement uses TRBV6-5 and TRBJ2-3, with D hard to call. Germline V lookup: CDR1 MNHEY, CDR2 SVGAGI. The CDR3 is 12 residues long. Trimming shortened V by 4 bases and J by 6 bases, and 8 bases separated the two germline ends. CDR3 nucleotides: TGTGCCAGCAGTTCCAGAAAGGATACGCAGTATTTT. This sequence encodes CASSSRKDTQYF.

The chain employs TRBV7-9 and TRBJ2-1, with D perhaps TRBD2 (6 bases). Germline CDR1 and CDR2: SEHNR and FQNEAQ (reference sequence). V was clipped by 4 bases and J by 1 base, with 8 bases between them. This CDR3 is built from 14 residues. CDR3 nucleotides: TGTGCCAGCAGCTCCAGCGGGTCCTACAATGAGCAGTTCTTC. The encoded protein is CASSSSGSYNEQFF.

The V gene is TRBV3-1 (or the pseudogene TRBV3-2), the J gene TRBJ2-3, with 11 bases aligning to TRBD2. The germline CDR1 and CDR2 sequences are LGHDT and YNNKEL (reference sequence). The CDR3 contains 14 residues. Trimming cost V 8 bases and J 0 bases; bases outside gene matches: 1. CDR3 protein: CASGLAGSTDTQYF. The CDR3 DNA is TGTGCCAGCGGACTAGCGGGTAGCACAGATACGCAGTATTTT.

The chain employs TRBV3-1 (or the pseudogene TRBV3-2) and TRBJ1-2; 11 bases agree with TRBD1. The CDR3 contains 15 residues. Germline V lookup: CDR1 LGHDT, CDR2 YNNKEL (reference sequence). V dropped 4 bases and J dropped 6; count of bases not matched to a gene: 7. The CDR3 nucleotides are TGTGCCAGCAGCCCTCGCCGGGACAGGGGGGATGGCTACACCTTC. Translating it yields CASSPRRDRGDGYTF.

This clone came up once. DNA of the CDR3: TGCGCCAGCAGCTGGGGACAGGGCAGGAATGAGCAGTTCTTC. Translation: CASSWGQGRNEQFF. J is TRBJ2-1 and V is TRBV5-1, with 9 bases lining up with TRBD1. V shed 3 bases, J shed 7 bases, and the junction held 5 bases outside the gene matches. CDR1 is SGHRS, CDR2 YFSETQ, per germline. There are 14 residues in the CDR3.

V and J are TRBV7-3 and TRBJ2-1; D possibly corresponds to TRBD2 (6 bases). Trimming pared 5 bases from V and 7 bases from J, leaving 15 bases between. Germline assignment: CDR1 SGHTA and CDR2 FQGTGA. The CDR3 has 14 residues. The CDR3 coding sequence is TGTGCCAGCAGCCCAATTGGGGGGTTGAATGAGCAGTTCTTC. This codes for CASSPIGGLNEQFF.

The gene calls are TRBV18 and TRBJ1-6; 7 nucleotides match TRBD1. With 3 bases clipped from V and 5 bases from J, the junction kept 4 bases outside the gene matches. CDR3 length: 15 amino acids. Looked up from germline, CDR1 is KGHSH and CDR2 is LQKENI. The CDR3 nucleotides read TGTGCCAGCTCACCGAGGGGGCAAGATAATTCACCCCTCCACTTT. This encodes CASSPRGQDNSPLHF.

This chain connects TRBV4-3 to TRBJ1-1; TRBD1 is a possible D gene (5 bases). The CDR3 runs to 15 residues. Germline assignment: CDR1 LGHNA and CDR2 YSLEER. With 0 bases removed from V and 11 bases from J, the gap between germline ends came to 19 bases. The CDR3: CASSQELGVIGGAFF. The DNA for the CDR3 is TGCGCCAGCAGCCAAGAGTTAGGGGTTATAGGTGGGGCTTTCTTT.

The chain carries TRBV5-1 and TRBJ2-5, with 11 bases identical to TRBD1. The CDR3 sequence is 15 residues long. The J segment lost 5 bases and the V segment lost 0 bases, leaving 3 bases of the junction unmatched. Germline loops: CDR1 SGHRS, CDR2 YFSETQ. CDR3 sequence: CASSLVGQGAETQYF. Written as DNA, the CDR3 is TGCGCCAGCAGCTTGGTTGGACAGGGGGCCGAGACCCAGTACTTC.

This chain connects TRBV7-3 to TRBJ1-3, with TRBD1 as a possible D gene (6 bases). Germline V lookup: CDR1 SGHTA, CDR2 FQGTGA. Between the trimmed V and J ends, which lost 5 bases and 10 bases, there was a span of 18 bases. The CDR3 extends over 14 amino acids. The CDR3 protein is CASSLGQSGGTIYF. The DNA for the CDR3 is TGTGCCAGCAGCCTTGGACAGTCCGGAGGTACCATATATTTT.

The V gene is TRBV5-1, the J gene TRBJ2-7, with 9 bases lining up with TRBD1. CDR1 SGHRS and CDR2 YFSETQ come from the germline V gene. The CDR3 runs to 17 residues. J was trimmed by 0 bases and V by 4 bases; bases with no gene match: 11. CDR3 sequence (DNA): TGCGCCAGCAGCCCTCCGGGACAGGGCTACAGCTCCTACGAGCAGTACTTC. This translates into CASSPPGQGYSSYEQYF. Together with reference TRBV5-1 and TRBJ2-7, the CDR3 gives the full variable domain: KAGVTQTPRYLIKTRGQQVTLSCSPISGHRSVSWYQQTPGQGLQFLFEYFSETQRNKGNFPGRFSGRQFSNSRSEMNVSTLELGDSALYLCASSPPGQGYSSYEQYFGPGTRLTVT.

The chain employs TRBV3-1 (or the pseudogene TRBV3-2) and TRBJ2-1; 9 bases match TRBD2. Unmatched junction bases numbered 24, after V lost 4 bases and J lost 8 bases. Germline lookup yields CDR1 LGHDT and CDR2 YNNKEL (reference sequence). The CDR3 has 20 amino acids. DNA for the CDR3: TGTGCCAGCAGCCTCTCGCCCGGCGGGGGGGCGTCCCCCAAGCAGGATGAGCAGTTCTTC. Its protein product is CASSLSPGGGASPKQDEQFF.

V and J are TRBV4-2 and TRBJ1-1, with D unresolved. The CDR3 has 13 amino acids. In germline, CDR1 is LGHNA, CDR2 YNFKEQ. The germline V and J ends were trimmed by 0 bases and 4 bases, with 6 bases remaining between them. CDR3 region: CASSQDRSTEAFF. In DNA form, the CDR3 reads TGTGCCAGCAGCCAAGACAGGTCCACTGAAGCTTTCTTT.

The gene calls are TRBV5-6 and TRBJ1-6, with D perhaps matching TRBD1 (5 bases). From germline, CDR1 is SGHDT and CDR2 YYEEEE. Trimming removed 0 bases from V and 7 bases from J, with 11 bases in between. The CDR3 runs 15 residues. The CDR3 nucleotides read TGTGCCAGCAGCTTGGTCGGGGCCGCGAATTCACCCCTCCACTTT. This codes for CASSLVGAANSPLHF.

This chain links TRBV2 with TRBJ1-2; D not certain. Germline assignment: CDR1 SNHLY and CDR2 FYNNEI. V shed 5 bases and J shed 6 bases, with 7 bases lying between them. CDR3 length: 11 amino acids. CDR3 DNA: TGTGCCAGCAGTCATGGCGATGGCTACACCTTC. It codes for CASSHGDGYTF.

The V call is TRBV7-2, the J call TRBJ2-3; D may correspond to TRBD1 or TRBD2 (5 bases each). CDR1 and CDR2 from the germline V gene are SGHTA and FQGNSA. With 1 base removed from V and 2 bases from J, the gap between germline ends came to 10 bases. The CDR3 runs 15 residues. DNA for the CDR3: TGTGCCAGCAGCTTAGAGGGGACCTACACAGATACGCAGTATTTT. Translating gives CASSLEGTYTDTQYF.

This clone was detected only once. Written as DNA, the CDR3 is TGTGCCAGCAGCCAAGTCGCCGGGCGAGGGGGCAATGAAAAACTGTTTTTT. Residues: CASSQVAGRGGNEKLFF. This chain uses TRBV14 with TRBJ1-4, with 7 bases that match TRBD1. V shed 1 base, J shed 5 bases, and the junction held 10 bases outside the gene matches. CDR1 and CDR2 (germline): SGHDN, FVKESK. CDR3 length: 17 residues.

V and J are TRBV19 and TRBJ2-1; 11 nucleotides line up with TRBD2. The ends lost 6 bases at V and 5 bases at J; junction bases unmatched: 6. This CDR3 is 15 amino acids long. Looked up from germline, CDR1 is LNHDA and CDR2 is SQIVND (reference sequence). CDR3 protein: CASSQTSGANNEQFF. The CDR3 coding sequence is TGTGCCAGTAGCCAGACTAGCGGGGCAAACAATGAGCAGTTCTTC.

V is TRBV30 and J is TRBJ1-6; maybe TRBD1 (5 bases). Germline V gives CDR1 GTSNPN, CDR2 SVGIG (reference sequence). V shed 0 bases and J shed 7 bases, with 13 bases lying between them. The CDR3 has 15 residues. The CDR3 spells CAWSVGRAENSPLHF. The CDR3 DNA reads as TGTGCCTGGAGTGTCGGCAGGGCCGAAAATTCACCCCTCCACTTT.

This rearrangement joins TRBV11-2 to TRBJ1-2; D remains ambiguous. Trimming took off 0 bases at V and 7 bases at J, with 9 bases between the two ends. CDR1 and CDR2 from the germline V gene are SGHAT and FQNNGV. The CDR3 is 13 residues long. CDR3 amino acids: CASSLDYGSGYTF. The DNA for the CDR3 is TGTGCCAGCAGCTTAGATTACGGGTCTGGCTACACCTTC. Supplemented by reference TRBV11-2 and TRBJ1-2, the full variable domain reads EAGVAQSPRYKIIEKRQSVAFWCNPISGHATLYWYQQILGQGPKLLIQFQNNGVVDDSQLPKDRFSAERLKGVDSTLKIQPAKLEDSAVYLCASSLDYGSGYTFGSGTRLTVV.

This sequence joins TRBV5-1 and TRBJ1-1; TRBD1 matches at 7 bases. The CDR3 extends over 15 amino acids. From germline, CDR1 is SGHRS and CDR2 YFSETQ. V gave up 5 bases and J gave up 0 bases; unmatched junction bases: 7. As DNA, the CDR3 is TGCGCCAGCAGAGTAGGGGGCGAATTGAACACTGAAGCTTTCTTT. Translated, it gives CASRVGGELNTEAFF.